The 25 T cell receptor beta chains given below trace back to one sample, sequenced in a study of blood T cell repertoires in COVID-19 (dated by TCRdb to about 2020). Library prep was done by the immunoSEQ multiplex PCR assay. Drawn from immuneACCESS, this table holds only the in-frame rearrangements with V and J called that TCRdb kept. Clones are partly lost; checked studies trace under half to an unresolved V gene and leave the rest unexplained. The sample has 250,000 to 350,000 clones on record, about 90% of them singletons. Roughly 2.1% of the sample lies in the top ten. Sequencing was performed on peripheral blood. The receptors derive from a man between 18 and 29 years old with active or convalescent COVID-19.

This chain connects TRBV6-2 or TRBV6-3 to TRBJ1-1; 7 positions agree with TRBD1. V lost 5 bases to trimming and J lost 9 bases; unmatched junction nucleotides: 9. Germline V gene lookup returns CDR1 MNHEY and CDR2 SVGEGT. The CDR3 is made up of 13 amino acids. The CDR3 DNA reads TGTGCCAGCAGTCCCCCGGGACAGCCCCAAGCTTTCTTT. It codes for CASSPPGQPQAFF.

This chain links TRBV6-6 with TRBJ1-2, with D possibly TRBD1 on 5 matching bases. The V end lost 5 bases, the J end lost 2 bases, and 9 bases lay between the germline ends. The germline gives CDR1 MNHNY, CDR2 SVGAGI (reference sequence). The CDR3 covers 13 residues. CDR3 protein: CASSRRVNYGYTF. For the CDR3, the DNA is TGTGCCAGCAGTCGCAGGGTAAACTATGGCTACACCTTC.

CDR3 loop: CASSYYAGPYSPLHF. The CDR3 DNA sequence: TGTGCCAGCAGTTACTATGCAGGGCCATATTCACCCCTCCACTTT. The V gene is TRBV6-5, the J gene TRBJ1-6; TRBD1 might be the D (5 bases). The CDR3 is 15 amino acids. Germline assignment: CDR1 MNHEY and CDR2 SVGAGI. V gave up 1 base and J gave up 8 bases, with 12 bases separating them.

Here the CDR3 DNA reads TGTGCCAGCAGCCCCCCGGGCAATCAGCCCCAGCATTTT. Translated, it gives CASSPPGNQPQHF. The chain is built from TRBV27 and TRBJ1-5; D gene ambiguous. Trimming left V 6 bases short and J 2 bases short, with 8 bases between. This CDR3 contains 13 residues. CDR1 and CDR2 (germline): MNHEY, SMNVEV (reference sequence).

J is TRBJ2-7 and V is TRBV6-6; 7 bases line up with TRBD1. Germline trimming cut 6 bases from V and 4 bases from J; bases unmatched to any gene: 6. Germline assignment: CDR1 MNHNY and CDR2 SVGAGI (reference sequence). This CDR3 contains 13 residues. The CDR3 spells CASRINRGYEQYF. The CDR3 DNA reads as TGTGCCAGCAGAATAAACAGGGGATACGAGCAGTACTTC.

This sequence joins TRBV5-1 and TRBJ2-1, with 12 positions matching TRBD2. V was clipped by 6 bases and J by 7 bases; unmatched bases: 8. Per germline, CDR1 SGHRS and CDR2 YFSETQ. There are 15 residues in the CDR3. The CDR3 here is CASTRLAGGTNEQFF. As DNA, the CDR3 is TGCGCCAGCACCAGGCTAGCGGGGGGGACAAATGAGCAGTTCTTC.

This chain links TRBV19 with TRBJ2-3; 8 nucleotides match TRBD1. CDR3 size: 13 residues. Germline CDR1 is LNHDA and CDR2 is SQIVND (reference sequence). After removal of 4 bases from V and 5 bases from J, the junction contained 2 bases not matched to a gene. The CDR3 DNA reads as TGTGCCAGTAGTACTGACAGGGGAGATACGCAGTATTTT. It codes for CASSTDRGDTQYF.

The chain recombines TRBV7-7 with TRBJ2-7; 10 positions agree with TRBD2. V lost 5 bases to trimming and J lost 1 base; unmatched junction nucleotides: 2. The CDR3 extends over 14 amino acids. Germline-derived CDR1 and CDR2 are SSHAT and FNYEAQ (reference sequence). The chain's CDR3 is CASSPGLASYEQYF. The CDR3 nucleotides are TGTGCCAGCAGCCCGGGACTAGCGTCCTACGAGCAGTACTTC.

The chain carries TRBV4-1 and TRBJ2-1; 8 bases agree with TRBD2. This CDR3 has 16 amino acids. The J segment lost 3 bases and the V segment lost 4 bases, leaving 8 bases of the junction unmatched. The germline gives CDR1 MGHRA, CDR2 YSYEKL. The chain's CDR3 is CASSLSPAGDYNEQFF. Written as DNA, the CDR3 is TGCGCCAGCAGCCTAAGCCCAGCGGGAGACTACAATGAGCAGTTCTTC.

This chain uses TRBV27 with TRBJ1-2, with 10 positions matching TRBD1. V shed 4 bases and J 5 bases; nucleotides not matched to a gene: 4. Germline assignment: CDR1 MNHEY and CDR2 SMNVEV (reference sequence). The CDR3 extends over 14 amino acids. CDR3 in DNA: TGTGCCAGCAGTTCCCGGACAGGGGGGTATGGCTACACCTTC. Protein product: CASSSRTGGYGYTF.

Remarks on this clone: The identical CDR3 is also encoded by other nucleotide sequences in the sample. V is TRBV12-3 or TRBV12-4 and J is TRBJ1-1; D uncertain. Between the trimmed V and J ends, which lost 7 bases and 1 base, there was a span of 4 bases. The CDR3 extends over 11 amino acids. CDR3 sequence (DNA): TGTGCCAGCACCAGGAACACTGAAGCTTTCTTT. Protein sequence: CASTRNTEAFF.

The chain joins TRBV5-1 to TRBJ1-4; 8 positions match TRBD1. The germline CDR1 and CDR2 sequences are SGHRS and YFSETQ. The CDR3 loop spans 14 amino acids. Trimming cost V 4 bases and J 8 bases; bases outside gene matches: 7. CDR3 nucleotides: TGCGCCAGCAGCCCACGGACAGGGACCGAAAAACTGTTTTTT. It specifies CASSPRTGTEKLFF. The whole variable domain, remainder taken from reference TRBV5-1 and TRBJ1-4, is KAGVTQTPRYLIKTRGQQVTLSCSPISGHRSVSWYQQTPGQGLQFLFEYFSETQRNKGNFPGRFSGRQFSNSRSEMNVSTLELGDSALYLCASSPRTGTEKLFFGSGTQLSVL.

The CDR3 here is CASSRGSGLASETQYF. The CDR3, as DNA: TGTGCCAGCAGCCGCGGTTCGGGACTAGCATCCGAGACCCAGTACTTC. This sequence joins TRBV27 and TRBJ2-5; 9 bases align to TRBD2. Trimming took 6 bases from V and 5 from J; bases not matched to a gene: 13. Germline CDR1 reads MNHEY; CDR2 reads SMNVEV (reference sequence). CDR3 length equals 16 residues.

The chain employs TRBV9 and TRBJ1-2; D remains unclear. V was cut by 3 bases and J by 3 bases, with 6 bases left in between. The CDR3 totals 12 residues. Germline V gene lookup returns CDR1 SGDLS and CDR2 YYNGEE. The CDR3 DNA reads TGTGCCAGCAGCGCGAACTACTATGGCTACACCTTC. This codes for CASSANYYGYTF.

V usage is TRBV7-6 and J usage is TRBJ1-2; TRBD1 matches 11 bases. Trimming removed 4 bases from V and 6 bases from J; junction bases left unmatched: 7. The germline CDR1 and CDR2 sequences are SGHVS and FNYEAQ. The CDR3 is 15 amino acids. The CDR3 bases are TGTGCCAGCAGCTCCGGGACAGGGGGTATAGATGGCTACACCTTC. It encodes CASSSGTGGIDGYTF.

The CDR3 coding sequence is TGCGCCAGCAGCTTTGGGGGCGCCGGCTCCTACAATGAGCAGTTCTTC. It codes for CASSFGGAGSYNEQFF. This chain links TRBV5-1 with TRBJ2-1; TRBD1 might be the D (6 bases). CDR1 and CDR2 from the germline V gene are SGHRS and YFSETQ. The V gene lost 2 bases and the J gene lost 0 bases, with 12 bases spanning the gap. The CDR3 loop spans 16 amino acids.

V is TRBV7-5 and J is TRBJ1-4; the listed D gene, TRBD1, was not tested against the DNA. TRBV7-5 counts as a pseudogene. The CDR3 runs 18 residues. For the CDR3, the DNA is TGTGCCAGAAGCTTAGTGAACAGGGATTGTGCACTGTGGGAAAAACTGTTTTTT. As protein: CARSLVNRDCALWEKLFF.

This clone appeared a few times. The chain carries TRBV12-5 and TRBJ1-2, with 9 bases lining up with TRBD1. V lost 5 bases, J lost 6 bases, and 7 bases stayed unmatched. The CDR3 is made up of 14 amino acids. Germline V CDR1 and CDR2: LGHNT, FRNRAP. The DNA for the CDR3 is TGTGCTAGTGGTATTTACAGGGGGCGGGATGGCTACACCTTC. Translating it yields CASGIYRGRDGYTF.

The chain uses TRBV5-1 and TRBJ1-1, with D possibly being TRBD1 (6 bases). Germline V CDR1 and CDR2: SGHRS, YFSETQ. Trimming cost V 7 bases and J 6 bases, with 19 bases left between them. The CDR3 is 14 amino acids. DNA of the CDR3: TGCGCCAGCGGAAGTACTCAGGGGAGACCTGAAGCTTTCTTT. It specifies CASGSTQGRPEAFF.

This clone turned up a few times. V and J are TRBV5-6 and TRBJ1-5, with TRBD1 matching 9 bases. This CDR3 region has 13 residues. J gave up 7 bases and V 4 bases, and 3 bases lay outside the gene matches. Germline CDR1 SGHDT, CDR2 YYEEEE. This chain's CDR3 is CASSKGQGQPQHF. CDR3 coding DNA: TGTGCCAGCAGCAAGGGACAGGGCCAGCCCCAGCATTTT.

Concerning this clone itself: This specimen includes other DNA sequences encoding the same CDR3. The V call is TRBV28, the J call TRBJ2-1; D call uncertain. The germline V gene has CDR1 MDHEN and CDR2 SYDVKM. The CDR3 spans 11 residues. Trimming removed 6 bases from V and 4 bases from J, with 4 bases in between. The CDR3 DNA reads TGTGCCAGCAGCACATACAATGAGCAGTTCTTC. It is translated as CASSTYNEQFF.

The chain is built from TRBV19 and TRBJ2-7, with a weak D call TRBD1 (6 bases). Germline values: CDR1 LNHDA, CDR2 SQIVND (reference sequence). Trimming left V 1 base short and J 6 bases short, with 10 bases between. This CDR3 contains 13 residues. The CDR3 DNA is TGTGCCAGTAGTATAGTAACAGGGCGCGAGCAGTACTTC. Its translation is CASSIVTGREQYF.

J is TRBJ2-7 and V is TRBV18, with 12 bases that match TRBD2. The germline CDR1 and CDR2 sequences are KGHSH and LQKENI. V shed 3 bases, J shed 5 bases, and the junction held 5 bases outside the gene matches. The CDR3 contains 15 residues. The CDR3 spells CASSPLAGGPNEQYF. DNA of the CDR3: TGTGCCAGCTCACCTCTAGCGGGAGGGCCGAACGAGCAGTACTTC.

The chain joins TRBV11-2 to TRBJ1-2; TRBD1 matches at 9 bases. The CDR3 spans 13 residues. Germline V lookup: CDR1 SGHAT, CDR2 FQNNGV. V was pared by 11 bases and J by 8 bases, with 12 bases of the junction left unmatched. In nucleotides, the CDR3 is TGTGCCGTCCCTGAGGGGACAGGGCAGGGCTACACCTTC. Its translation: CAVPEGTGQGYTF.

The J gene is TRBJ2-5, the V gene TRBV5-1, with 7 positions matching TRBD1. Germline values: CDR1 SGHRS, CDR2 YFSETQ. The CDR3 loop spans 16 amino acids. V lost 4 bases to trimming and J lost 1 base; unmatched junction nucleotides: 10. For the CDR3, the DNA is TGCGCCAGCAGCCCCGGACAGGTTCGAGGCCAAGAGACCCAGTACTTC. The encoded protein is CASSPGQVRGQETQYF.